A single sample gave rise to the 21 T cell receptor beta chains below, sequenced in a study of blood T cell repertoires in COVID-19. Profiling relied on immunoSEQ multiplex PCR, and the TCRdb table lists in-frame clones only, not all of them. The sample holds about 220,000 clones, less than 85% seen once. Specimen: peripheral blood. All receptors derive from an older woman with acute or convalescent COVID-19.

CDR3 loop: CASSPTDSPLHF. CDR3 nucleotide sequence: TGTGCCAGCAGTCCAACAGATTCACCCCTCCACTTT. The chain is built from TRBV2 and TRBJ1-6; no clear D. Germline assignment: CDR1 SNHLY and CDR2 FYNNEI. There are 12 residues in the CDR3. V was clipped by 5 bases and J by 8 bases, with 7 bases between them. Supplemented by reference TRBV2 and TRBJ1-6, the full variable domain reads EPEVTQTPSHQVTQMGQEVILRCVPISNHLYFYWYRQILGQKVEFLVSFYNNEISEKSEIFDDQFSVERPDGSNFTLKIRSTKLEDSAMYFCASSPTDSPLHFGNGTRLTVT.

The chain employs TRBV7-9 and TRBJ1-5, with D possibly matching TRBD1 (5 bases). The CDR3 length is 16 residues. V was pared by 5 bases and J by 2 bases, with 16 bases between. Germline V gene data show CDR1 as SEHNR and CDR2 as FQNEAQ (reference sequence). CDR3 protein: CASSDARGGGNQPQHF. CDR3 nucleotides: TGTGCCAGCAGCGACGCCCGAGGAGGGGGCAATCAGCCCCAGCATTTT.

The chain is built from TRBV2 and TRBJ1-2; D is perhaps TRBD1 (5 bases). This CDR3 spans 14 amino acids. V was shortened by 6 bases and J by 4 bases, with 15 bases between the two germline ends. The germline V gene has CDR1 SNHLY and CDR2 FYNNEI. CDR3 residues: CASSRGEDFYGYTF. CDR3 in DNA: TGTGCCAGCAGCCGGGGGGAGGATTTCTATGGCTACACCTTC.

The CDR3 DNA reads TGCGCCAGCAGCACTCCAACAGGGATTGAGACCCAGTACTTC. It codes for CASSTPTGIETQYF. This chain connects TRBV5-1 to TRBJ2-5, with D perhaps TRBD1 (6 bases). Germline-derived CDR1 and CDR2 are SGHRS and YFSETQ. The V and J ends lost 4 bases and 5 bases respectively, with 15 bases between them. There are 14 residues in the CDR3.

J is TRBJ1-2 and V is TRBV30; TRBD1 matches 8 bases. V shed 2 bases and J 12 bases; nucleotides not matched to a gene: 8. Looked up from germline, CDR1 is GTSNPN and CDR2 is SVGIG (reference sequence). CDR3 length: 12 amino acids. CDR3 DNA sequence: TGTGCCTGGAGTACGGGACAGGTAGTCCACACCTTC. Encoded protein: CAWSTGQVVHTF. The variable domain in full, with the rest retrieved from reference TRBV30 and TRBJ1-2, is SQTIHQWPATLVQPVGSPLSLECTVEGTSNPNLYWYRQAAGRGLQLLFYSVGIGQISSEVPQNLSASRPQDRQFILSSKKLLLSDSGFYLCAWSTGQVVHTFGSGTRLTVV.

The J gene is TRBJ2-5, the V gene TRBV9; 8 positions match TRBD2. This CDR3 comprises 14 residues. With V trimmed by 4 bases and J by 2 bases, 4 bases remained unmatched. CDR1 SGDLS and CDR2 YYNGEE come from the germline V gene. CDR3 sequence (DNA): TGTGCCAGCAGCATCTCGGGGGGGCAAGAGACCCAGTACTTC. This sequence encodes CASSISGGQETQYF.

This chain joins TRBV2 and TRBJ2-5; the match to TRBD1 covers 7 bases. The CDR3 is made up of 13 amino acids. Germline trimming cut 8 bases from V and 4 bases from J; bases unmatched to any gene: 7. Looked up from germline, CDR1 is SNHLY and CDR2 is FYNNEI. The CDR3 coding sequence is TGTGCCAGCGTAGCTACAGGGGCAGAGACCCAGTACTTC. Residues: CASVATGAETQYF. The whole variable domain, filled in from reference TRBV2 and TRBJ2-5, reads EPEVTQTPSHQVTQMGQEVILRCVPISNHLYFYWYRQILGQKVEFLVSFYNNEISEKSEIFDDQFSVERPDGSNFTLKIRSTKLEDSAMYFCASVATGAETQYFGPGTRLLVL.

In this sample, this clone turned up once. This rearrangement joins TRBV6-1 to TRBJ1-5; 10 nucleotides match TRBD1. Germline-derived CDR1 and CDR2 are MNHNS and SASEGT. This CDR3 spans 16 amino acids. V shed 3 bases and J 6 bases; nucleotides not matched to a gene: 8. For the CDR3, the DNA is TGTGCCAGCAGTGACAGTCCGACAGGGGGCTTTCAGCCCCAGCATTTT. As protein: CASSDSPTGGFQPQHF.

The V call is TRBV4-3, the J call TRBJ2-3; D possibly corresponds to TRBD1 (6 bases). The CDR3 is 14 amino acids. Trimming cost V 2 bases and J 2 bases, with 8 bases left between them. The germline V gene has CDR1 LGHNA and CDR2 YSLEER. This CDR3 is CASSQRGFTDTQYF. The DNA of the CDR3 is TGCGCCAGCAGCCAAAGGGGGTTCACAGATACGCAGTATTTT.

The rearrangement links TRBV4-1 to TRBJ1-1, with D perhaps TRBD1 (6 bases). CDR3 length: 14 amino acids. Germline loops: CDR1 MGHRA, CDR2 YSYEKL. Deletions cut 7 bases from V and 3 bases from J, with 15 bases between. The DNA for the CDR3 is TGCGCCAGCAAAAACAGGGCCCTGGACACTGAAGCTTTCTTT. Translation gives CASKNRALDTEAFF.

The rearrangement links TRBV27 to TRBJ1-1; 9 bases match TRBD1. V lost 4 bases and J lost 4; bases outside the gene matches: 4. CDR3 size: 14 residues. The germline gives CDR1 MNHEY, CDR2 SMNVEV (reference sequence). The CDR3 bases are TGTGCCAGCAGTTGGGACAGGGCGGCCACTGAAGCTTTCTTT. This codes for CASSWDRAATEAFF.

This clone was seen only a few times. V gene TRBV18 combines with J gene TRBJ1-5; D possibly corresponds to TRBD1 (6 bases). Germline CDR1 and CDR2: KGHSH and LQKENI. Trimming took 1 base from V and 7 from J, leaving 11 bases between them. The length of the CDR3 is 14 residues. For the CDR3, the DNA is TGTGCCAGCTCACCACAGGGACAACCGCAGCCCCAGCATTTT. Protein sequence: CASSPQGQPQPQHF.

This chain connects TRBV29-1 to TRBJ2-3; the D is unclear. Trimming took 6 bases from V and 3 from J, leaving 10 bases between them. CDR1 and CDR2 (germline): SQVTM, ANQGSEA. This CDR3 spans 12 amino acids. CDR3 in amino acids: CSVETGTDTQYF. DNA for the CDR3: TGCAGCGTGGAGACCGGGACAGATACGCAGTATTTT.

The chain is built from TRBV3-1 (or the pseudogene TRBV3-2) and TRBJ1-4; possibly TRBD1 for D (6 bases). Trimming shortened V by 4 bases and J by 0 bases, and 12 bases separated the two germline ends. From germline, CDR1 is LGHDT and CDR2 YNNKEL (reference sequence). The CDR3 sequence is 16 residues long. CDR3 protein: CASSRVYRATNEKLFF. The CDR3 bases are TGTGCCAGCAGCCGGGTCTACAGGGCAACTAATGAAAAACTGTTTTTT.

This chain uses TRBV5-1 with TRBJ2-5, with TRBD2 matching 8 bases. Germline assignment: CDR1 SGHRS and CDR2 YFSETQ. V lost 4 bases and J lost 5; bases outside the gene matches: 13. The CDR3 sequence is 16 residues long. The CDR3 bases are TGCGCCAGCAGCCGGAATCCAACTAGCGGTGGTGAGACCCAGTACTTC. Protein sequence: CASSRNPTSGGETQYF.

The genes are TRBV19 and TRBJ1-5, with a possible D match to TRBD1 (5 bases). The germline V gene has CDR1 LNHDA and CDR2 SQIVND (reference sequence). The CDR3 has 14 amino acids. V was shortened by 5 bases and J by 2 bases, with 10 bases between the two germline ends. The CDR3 loop reads CASSSRGGNQPQHF. The CDR3 DNA reads TGTGCCAGTAGTTCCCGGGGGGGCAATCAGCCCCAGCATTTT.

This clone appeared a single time. The chain uses TRBV7-2 and TRBJ2-6; 13 bases are shared with TRBD2. The CDR3 covers 17 residues. Germline trimming cut 2 bases from V and 2 bases from J; bases unmatched to any gene: 0. Germline assignment: CDR1 SGHTA and CDR2 FQGNSA. CDR3 residues: CASSLTSGGAGANVLTF. For the CDR3, the DNA is TGTGCCAGCAGCTTAACTAGCGGGGGGGCTGGGGCCAACGTCCTGACTTTC.

The chain is built from TRBV6-1 and TRBJ2-7; 8 bases align to TRBD2. CDR1 MNHNS and CDR2 SASEGT come from the germline V gene. Losses at the gene ends were 3 bases for V and 1 base for J; bases not matched to a gene: 8. The CDR3 loop spans 16 amino acids. The CDR3 nucleotides read TGTGCCAGCAGTGACCTGGGAGCGGGGGCGTCCTACGAGCAGTACGTC. It specifies CASSDLGAGASYEQYV.

The chain recombines TRBV14 with TRBJ1-4, with TRBD1 as a possible D gene (6 bases). V was trimmed by 2 bases and J by 7 bases, leaving 14 bases between them. The germline V gene has CDR1 SGHDN and CDR2 FVKESK. CDR3 length: 15 residues. The DNA of the CDR3 is TGTGCCAGCAGCCAATATACAGGGACGGGTGAAAAACTGTTTTTT. This codes for CASSQYTGTGEKLFF.

This chain joins TRBV2 and TRBJ2-6; 8 nucleotides agree with TRBD1. The CDR3 runs 16 residues. CDR1 and CDR2 from the germline V gene are SNHLY and FYNNEI. J lost 1 base, V lost 6 bases, and 5 bases had no gene match. The CDR3 bases are TGTGCCAGCAGAGATCGGACAGGGTCTGGGGCCAACGTCCTGACTTTC. It specifies CASRDRTGSGANVLTF.

This clone was counted many times. The chain is built from TRBV29-1 and TRBJ1-2; TRBD1 matches at 9 bases. In germline, CDR1 is SQVTM, CDR2 ANQGSEA. The CDR3 covers 14 residues. V shed 2 bases and J 4 bases; nucleotides not matched to a gene: 5. The DNA of the CDR3 is TGCAGCGTTGAAAGTAAGGGACAGGGCTATGGCTACACCTTC. Translation: CSVESKGQGYGYTF.